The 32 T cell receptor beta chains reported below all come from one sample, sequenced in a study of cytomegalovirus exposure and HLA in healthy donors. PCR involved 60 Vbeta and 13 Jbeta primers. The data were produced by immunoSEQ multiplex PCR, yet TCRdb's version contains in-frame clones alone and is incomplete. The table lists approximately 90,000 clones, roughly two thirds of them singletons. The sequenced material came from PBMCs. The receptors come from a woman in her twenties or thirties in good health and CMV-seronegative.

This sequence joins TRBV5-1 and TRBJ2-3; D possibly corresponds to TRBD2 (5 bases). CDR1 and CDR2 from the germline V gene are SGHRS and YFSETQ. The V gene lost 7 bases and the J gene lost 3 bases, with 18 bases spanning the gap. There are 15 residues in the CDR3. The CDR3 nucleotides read TGCGCCAGCCTTCGGGGTTATTGGATGACAGATACGCAGTATTTT. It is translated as CASLRGYWMTDTQYF.

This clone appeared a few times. The CDR3, as DNA: TGTGCCAGCAGCCTATCTGGCGGGGGGGCCAACAATGAGCAGTTCTTC. Amino acid sequence: CASSLSGGGANNEQFF. This chain links TRBV5-4 with TRBJ2-1, with 9 bases fitting TRBD2. This CDR3 has 16 amino acids. V was pared by 4 bases and J by 5 bases, with 10 bases of the junction left unmatched. Germline V lookup: CDR1 SGHNT, CDR2 YYREEE (reference sequence).

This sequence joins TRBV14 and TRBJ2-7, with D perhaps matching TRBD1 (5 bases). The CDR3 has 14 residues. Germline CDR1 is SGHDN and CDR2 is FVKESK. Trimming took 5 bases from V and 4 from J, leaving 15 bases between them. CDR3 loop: CASSEGQGSYEQYF. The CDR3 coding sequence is TGTGCCAGCAGCGAAGGGCAGGGATCATACGAGCAGTACTTC.

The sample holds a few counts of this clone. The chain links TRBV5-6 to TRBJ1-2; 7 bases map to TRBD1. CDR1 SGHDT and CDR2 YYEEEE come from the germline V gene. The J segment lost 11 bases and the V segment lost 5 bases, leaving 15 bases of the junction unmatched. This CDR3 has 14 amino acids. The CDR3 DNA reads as TGTGCCAGCAGAGCACCGGGACAGCCTCTTTTTTACACCTTC. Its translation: CASRAPGQPLFYTF.

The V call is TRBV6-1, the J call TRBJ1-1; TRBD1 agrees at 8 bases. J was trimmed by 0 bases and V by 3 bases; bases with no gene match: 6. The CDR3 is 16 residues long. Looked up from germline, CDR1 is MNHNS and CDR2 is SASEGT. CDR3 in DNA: TGTGCCAGCAGTGATGGGACAGGATTTATGAACACTGAAGCTTTCTTT. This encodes CASSDGTGFMNTEAFF.

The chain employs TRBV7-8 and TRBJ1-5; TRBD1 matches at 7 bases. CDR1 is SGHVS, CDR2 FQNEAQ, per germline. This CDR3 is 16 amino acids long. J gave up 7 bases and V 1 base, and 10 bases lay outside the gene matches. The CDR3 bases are TGTGCCAGCAGCTTAGGGCACAGGGGTCAGGGGCAGCCCCAGCATTTT. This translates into CASSLGHRGQGQPQHF.

The CDR3 DNA sequence: TGCGCCAGCAGTCTCCTAGCCCCCCCCAATGAGCAGTTCTTC. Its protein product is CASSLLAPPNEQFF. The chain joins TRBV10-2 to TRBJ2-1, with D tentatively TRBD2 (5 bases). Trimming stripped 5 bases from V and 6 bases from J, with 14 bases between. CDR1 is WSHSY, CDR2 SAAADI, per germline. CDR3 size: 14 residues.

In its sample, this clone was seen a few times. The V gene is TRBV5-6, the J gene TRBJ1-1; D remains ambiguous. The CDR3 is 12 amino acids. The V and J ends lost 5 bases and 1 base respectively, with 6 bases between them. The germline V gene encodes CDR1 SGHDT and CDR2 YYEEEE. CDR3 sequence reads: CASRTGNTEAFF. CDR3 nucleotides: TGTGCCAGCAGGACGGGGAACACTGAAGCTTTCTTT.

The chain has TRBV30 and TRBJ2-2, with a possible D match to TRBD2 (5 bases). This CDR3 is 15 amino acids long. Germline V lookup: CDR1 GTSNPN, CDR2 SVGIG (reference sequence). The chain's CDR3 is CVGISGNSNTGELFF. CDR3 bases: TGTGTGGGGATTTCGGGGAATTCGAACACCGGGGAGCTGTTTTTT. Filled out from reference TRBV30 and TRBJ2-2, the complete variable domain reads SQTIHQWPATLVQPVGSPLSLECTVEGTSNPNLYWYRQAAGRGLQLLFYSVGIGQISSEVPQNLSASRPQDRQFILSSKKLLLSDSGFYLCVGISGNSNTGELFFGEGSRLTVL.

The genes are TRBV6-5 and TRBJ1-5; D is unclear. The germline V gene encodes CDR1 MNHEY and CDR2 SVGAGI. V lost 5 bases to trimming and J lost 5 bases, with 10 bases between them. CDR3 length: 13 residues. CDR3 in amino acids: CASSRTVDQPQHF. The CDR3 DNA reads TGTGCCAGCAGTCGTACGGTGGATCAGCCCCAGCATTTT.

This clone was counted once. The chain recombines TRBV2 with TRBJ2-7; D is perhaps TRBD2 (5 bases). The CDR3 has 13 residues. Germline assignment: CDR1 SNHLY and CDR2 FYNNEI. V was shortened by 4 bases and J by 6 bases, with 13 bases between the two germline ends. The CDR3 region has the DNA TGTGCCAGCAGTGTGGGTAGGGAGTCCGAGCAGTACTTC. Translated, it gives CASSVGRESEQYF.

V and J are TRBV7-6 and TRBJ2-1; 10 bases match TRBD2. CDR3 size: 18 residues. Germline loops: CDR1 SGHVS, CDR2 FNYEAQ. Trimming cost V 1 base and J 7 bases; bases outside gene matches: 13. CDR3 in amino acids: CASSLGPRGAGGRNEQFF. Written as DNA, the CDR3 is TGTGCCAGCAGCTTAGGGCCGCGAGGAGCGGGAGGGCGGAATGAGCAGTTCTTC.

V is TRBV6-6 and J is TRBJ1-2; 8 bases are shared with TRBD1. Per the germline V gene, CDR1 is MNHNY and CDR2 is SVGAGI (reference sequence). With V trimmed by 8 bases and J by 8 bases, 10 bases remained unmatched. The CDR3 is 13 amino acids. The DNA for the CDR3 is TGTGCCAGCGGGTTTGGACAGGGCGACGGCTACACCTTC. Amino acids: CASGFGQGDGYTF.

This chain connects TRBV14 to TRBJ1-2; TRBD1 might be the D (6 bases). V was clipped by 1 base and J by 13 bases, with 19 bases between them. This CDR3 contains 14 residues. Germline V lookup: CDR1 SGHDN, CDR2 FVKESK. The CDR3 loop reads CASSQVPAGTSFTF. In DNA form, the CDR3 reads TGTGCCAGCAGCCAAGTACCTGCTGGGACATCCTTCACCTTC. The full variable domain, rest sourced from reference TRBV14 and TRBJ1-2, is EAGVTQFPSHSVIEKGQTVTLRCDPISGHDNLYWYRRVMGKEIKFLLHFVKESKQDESGMPNNRFLAERTGGTYSTLKVQPAELEDSGVYFCASSQVPAGTSFTFGSGTRLTVV.

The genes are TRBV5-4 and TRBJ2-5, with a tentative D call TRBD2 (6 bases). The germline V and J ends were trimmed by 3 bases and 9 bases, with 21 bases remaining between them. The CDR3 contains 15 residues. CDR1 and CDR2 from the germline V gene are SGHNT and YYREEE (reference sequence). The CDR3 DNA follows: TGTGCCAGCAGCTCGGCTTCAGGGCCATCGGGGGCCCAGTACTTC. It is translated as CASSSASGPSGAQYF. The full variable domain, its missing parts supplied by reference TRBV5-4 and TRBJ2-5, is ETGVTQSPTHLIKTRGQQVTLRCSSQSGHNTVSWYQQALGQGPQFIFQYYREEENGRGNFPPRFSGLQFPNYSSELNVNALELDDSALYLCASSSASGPSGAQYFGPGTRLLVL.

The chain's CDR3 is CASIKTGTHTIYF. As DNA, the CDR3 is TGTGCCAGTATTAAAACCGGGACTCACACCATATATTTT. The J gene is TRBJ1-3, the V gene TRBV19, with D possibly being TRBD1 (5 bases). The ends were cut back, 7 bases at V and 8 bases at J, with 15 bases in the middle. This CDR3 region has 13 residues. CDR1 is LNHDA and CDR2 is SQIVND in the germline V gene (reference sequence).

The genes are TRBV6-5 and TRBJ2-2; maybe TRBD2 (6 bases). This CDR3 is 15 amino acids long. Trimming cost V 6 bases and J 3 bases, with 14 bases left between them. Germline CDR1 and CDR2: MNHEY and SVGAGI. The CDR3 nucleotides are TGTGCCAGCAGCCGCGCTAGCGAACACACCGGGGAGCTGTTTTTT. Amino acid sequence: CASSRASEHTGELFF.

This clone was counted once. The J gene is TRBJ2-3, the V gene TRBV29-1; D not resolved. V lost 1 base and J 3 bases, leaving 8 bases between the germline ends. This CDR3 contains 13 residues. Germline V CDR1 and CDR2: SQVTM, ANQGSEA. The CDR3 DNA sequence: TGCAGCGTTGAAGTCCAGGAAACAGATACGCAGTATTTT. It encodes CSVEVQETDTQYF.

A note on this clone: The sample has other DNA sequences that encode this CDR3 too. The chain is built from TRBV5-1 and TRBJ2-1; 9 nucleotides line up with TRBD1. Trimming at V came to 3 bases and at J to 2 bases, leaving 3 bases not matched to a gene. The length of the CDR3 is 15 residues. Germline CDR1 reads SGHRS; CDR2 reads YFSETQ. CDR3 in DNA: TGCGCCAGCAGCTCGGGACAGGGTACCTACAATGAGCAGTTCTTC. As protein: CASSSGQGTYNEQFF.

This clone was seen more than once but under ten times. CDR3: CASSPVGAGFKETQYF. The CDR3 coding sequence is TGTGCCAGCAGCCCCGTAGGGGCAGGGTTCAAGGAGACCCAGTACTTC. J is TRBJ2-5 and V is TRBV7-9; TRBD1 might be the D (5 bases). CDR3 size: 16 residues. The germline V gene has CDR1 SEHNR and CDR2 FQNEAQ (reference sequence). Trimming stripped 5 bases from V and 5 bases from J, with 21 bases between.

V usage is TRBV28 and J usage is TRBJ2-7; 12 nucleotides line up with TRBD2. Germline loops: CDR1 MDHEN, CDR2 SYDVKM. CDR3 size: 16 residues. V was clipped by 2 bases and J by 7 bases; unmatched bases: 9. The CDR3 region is CASSLPRLAGGREQYF. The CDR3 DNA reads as TGTGCCAGCAGTTTACCGAGGCTAGCGGGGGGGCGGGAGCAGTACTTC.

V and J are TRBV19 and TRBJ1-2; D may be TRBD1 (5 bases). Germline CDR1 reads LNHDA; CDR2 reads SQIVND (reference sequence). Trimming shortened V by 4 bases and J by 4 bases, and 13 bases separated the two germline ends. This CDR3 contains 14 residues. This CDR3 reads CASSKTGQFYGYTF. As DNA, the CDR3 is TGTGCCAGTAGTAAAACAGGCCAGTTCTATGGCTACACCTTC.

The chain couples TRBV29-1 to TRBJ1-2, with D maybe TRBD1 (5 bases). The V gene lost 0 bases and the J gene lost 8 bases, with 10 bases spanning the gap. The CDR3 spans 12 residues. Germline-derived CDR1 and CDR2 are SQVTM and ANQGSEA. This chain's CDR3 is CSVEDRRGGYTF. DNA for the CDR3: TGCAGCGTTGAAGATCGGAGGGGCGGCTACACCTTC.

CDR3 amino acids: CASSLHVNTEAFF. CDR3 bases: TGCGCCAGCAGTTTACACGTGAACACTGAAGCTTTCTTT. The rearrangement joins TRBV5-1 to TRBJ1-1; the D is unclear. The CDR3 consists of 13 residues. The germline gives CDR1 SGHRS, CDR2 YFSETQ. Trimming cost V 5 bases and J 0 bases, with 8 bases left between them.

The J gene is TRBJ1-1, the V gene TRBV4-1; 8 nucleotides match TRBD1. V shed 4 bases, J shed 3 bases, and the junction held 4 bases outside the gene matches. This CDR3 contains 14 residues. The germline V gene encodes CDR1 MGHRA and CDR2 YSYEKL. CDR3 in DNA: TGCGCCAGCAGCCTCGGACAGGGACACACTGAAGCTTTCTTT. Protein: CASSLGQGHTEAFF.

CDR3 region: CASSLTSGIDTQYF. As DNA, the CDR3 is TGCGCCAGCAGCTTGACTAGCGGGATTGATACGCAGTATTTT. The rearrangement joins TRBV5-1 to TRBJ2-3; TRBD2 aligns across 10 bases. The ends lost 1 base at V and 6 bases at J; junction bases unmatched: 2. The CDR3 totals 14 residues. Germline CDR1 SGHRS, CDR2 YFSETQ.

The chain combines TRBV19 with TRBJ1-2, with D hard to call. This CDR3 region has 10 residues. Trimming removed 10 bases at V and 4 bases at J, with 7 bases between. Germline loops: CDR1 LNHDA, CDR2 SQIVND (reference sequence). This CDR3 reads CATSFYGYTF. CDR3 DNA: TGTGCCACGTCGTTCTATGGCTACACCTTC.

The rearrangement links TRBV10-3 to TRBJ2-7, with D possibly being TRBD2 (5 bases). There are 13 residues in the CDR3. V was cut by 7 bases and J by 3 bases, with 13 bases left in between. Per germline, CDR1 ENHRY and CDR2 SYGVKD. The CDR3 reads CAINQEAFYEQYF. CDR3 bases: TGTGCCATCAATCAGGAGGCGTTCTACGAGCAGTACTTC.

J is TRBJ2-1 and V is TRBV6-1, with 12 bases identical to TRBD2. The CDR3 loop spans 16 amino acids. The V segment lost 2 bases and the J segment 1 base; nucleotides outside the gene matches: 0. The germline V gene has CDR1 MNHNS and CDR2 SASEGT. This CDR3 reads CASSETSGGSYNEQFF. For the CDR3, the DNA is TGTGCCAGCAGTGAAACTAGCGGGGGGTCCTACAATGAGCAGTTCTTC.

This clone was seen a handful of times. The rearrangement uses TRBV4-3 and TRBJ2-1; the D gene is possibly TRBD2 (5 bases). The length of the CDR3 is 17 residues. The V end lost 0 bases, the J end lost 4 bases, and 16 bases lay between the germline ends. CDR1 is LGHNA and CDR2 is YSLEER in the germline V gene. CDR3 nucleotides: TGCGCCAGCAGCCAAGATGGCGGCCTAGCCAGGTACAATGAGCAGTTCTTC. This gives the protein CASSQDGGLARYNEQFF.

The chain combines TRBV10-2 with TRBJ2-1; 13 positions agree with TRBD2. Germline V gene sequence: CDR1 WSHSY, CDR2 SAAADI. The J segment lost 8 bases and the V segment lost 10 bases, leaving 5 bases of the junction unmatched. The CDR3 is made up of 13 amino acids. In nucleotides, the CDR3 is TGCGCCACCGGACTAGCGGGGGCCGATGAGCAGTTCTTC. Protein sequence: CATGLAGADEQFF.

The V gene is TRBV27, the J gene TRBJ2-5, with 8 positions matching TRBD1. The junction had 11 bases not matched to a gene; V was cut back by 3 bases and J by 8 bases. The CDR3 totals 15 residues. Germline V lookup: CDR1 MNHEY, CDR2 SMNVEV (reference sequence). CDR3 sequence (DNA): TGTGCCAGCAGTTTTAGGGGACCGGGACAGGCCACCCAGTACTTC. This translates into CASSFRGPGQATQYF.